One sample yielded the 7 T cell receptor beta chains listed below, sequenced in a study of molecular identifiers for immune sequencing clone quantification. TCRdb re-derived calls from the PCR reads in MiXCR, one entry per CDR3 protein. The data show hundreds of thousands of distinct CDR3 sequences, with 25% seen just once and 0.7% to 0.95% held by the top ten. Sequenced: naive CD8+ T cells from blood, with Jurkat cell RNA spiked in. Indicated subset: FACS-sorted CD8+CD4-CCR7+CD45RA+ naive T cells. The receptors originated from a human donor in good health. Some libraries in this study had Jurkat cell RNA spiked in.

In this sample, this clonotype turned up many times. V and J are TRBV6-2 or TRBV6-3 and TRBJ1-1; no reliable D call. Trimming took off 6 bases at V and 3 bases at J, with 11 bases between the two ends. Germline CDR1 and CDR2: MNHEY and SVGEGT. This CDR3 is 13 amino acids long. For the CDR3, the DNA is TGTGCCAGCAGCCCACTTTGGGACACTGAAGCTTTCTTT. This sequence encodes CASSPLWDTEAFF.

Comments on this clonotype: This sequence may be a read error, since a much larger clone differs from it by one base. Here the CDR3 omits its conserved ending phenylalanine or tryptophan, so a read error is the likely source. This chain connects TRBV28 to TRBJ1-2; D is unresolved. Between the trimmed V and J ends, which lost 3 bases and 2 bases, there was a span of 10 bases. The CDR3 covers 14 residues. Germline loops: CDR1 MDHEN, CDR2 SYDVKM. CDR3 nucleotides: TGTGCCAGCAGTTTTCGAGGAGGGAACTATGGCTACACCTCC. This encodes CASSFRGGNYGYTS.

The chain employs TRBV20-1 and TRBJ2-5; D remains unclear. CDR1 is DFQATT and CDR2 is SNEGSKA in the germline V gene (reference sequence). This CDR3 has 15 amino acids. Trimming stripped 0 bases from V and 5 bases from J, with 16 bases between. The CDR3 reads CSARDLGSPAETQYF. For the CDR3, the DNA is TGCAGTGCTAGAGATCTCGGGTCTCCCGCGGAGACCCAGTACTTC.

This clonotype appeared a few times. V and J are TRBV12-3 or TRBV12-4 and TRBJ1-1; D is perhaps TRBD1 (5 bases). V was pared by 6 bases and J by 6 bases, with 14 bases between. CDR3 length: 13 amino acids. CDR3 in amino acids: CASSPRGTPEAFF. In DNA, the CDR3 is TGTGCCAGCAGCCCCCGGGGGACCCCTGAAGCTTTCTTT.

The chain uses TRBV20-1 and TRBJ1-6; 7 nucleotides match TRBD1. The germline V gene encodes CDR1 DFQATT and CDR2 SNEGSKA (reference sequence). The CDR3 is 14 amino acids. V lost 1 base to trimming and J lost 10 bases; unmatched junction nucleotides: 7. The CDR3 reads CSARGEGAGSPLHF. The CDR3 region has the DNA TGCAGTGCTAGAGGCGAGGGGGCAGGATCACCCCTCCACTTT.

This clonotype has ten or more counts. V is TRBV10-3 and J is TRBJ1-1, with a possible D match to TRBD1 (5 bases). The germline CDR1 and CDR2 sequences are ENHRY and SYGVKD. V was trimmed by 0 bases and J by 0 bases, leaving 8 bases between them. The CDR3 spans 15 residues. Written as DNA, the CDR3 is TGTGCCATCAGTGAGTCCGGGGCCATGAACACTGAAGCTTTCTTT. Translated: CAISESGAMNTEAFF.

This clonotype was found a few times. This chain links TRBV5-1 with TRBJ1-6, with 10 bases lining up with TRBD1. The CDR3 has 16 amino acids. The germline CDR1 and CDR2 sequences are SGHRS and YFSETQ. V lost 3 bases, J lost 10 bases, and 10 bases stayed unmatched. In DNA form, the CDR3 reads TGCGCCAGCAGCTCGGCCCGGGACAGGGGAGAGTCACCCCTCCACTTT. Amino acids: CASSSARDRGESPLHF.